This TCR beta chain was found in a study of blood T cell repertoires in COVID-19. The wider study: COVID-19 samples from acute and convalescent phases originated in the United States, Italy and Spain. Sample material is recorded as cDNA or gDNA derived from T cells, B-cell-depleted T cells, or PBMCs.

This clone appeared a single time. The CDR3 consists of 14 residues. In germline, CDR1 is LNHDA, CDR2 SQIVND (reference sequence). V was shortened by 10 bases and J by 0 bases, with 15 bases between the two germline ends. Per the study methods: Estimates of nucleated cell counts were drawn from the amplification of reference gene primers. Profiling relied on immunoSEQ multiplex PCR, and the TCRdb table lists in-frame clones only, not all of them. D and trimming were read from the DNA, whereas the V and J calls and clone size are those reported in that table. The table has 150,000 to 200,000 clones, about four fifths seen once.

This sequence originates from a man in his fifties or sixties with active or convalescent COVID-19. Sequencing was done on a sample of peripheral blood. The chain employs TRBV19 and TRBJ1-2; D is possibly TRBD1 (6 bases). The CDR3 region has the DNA TGTGCCACCTGGGGGCTGGACGCTAACTATGGCTACACCTTC. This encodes CATWGLDANYGYTF.